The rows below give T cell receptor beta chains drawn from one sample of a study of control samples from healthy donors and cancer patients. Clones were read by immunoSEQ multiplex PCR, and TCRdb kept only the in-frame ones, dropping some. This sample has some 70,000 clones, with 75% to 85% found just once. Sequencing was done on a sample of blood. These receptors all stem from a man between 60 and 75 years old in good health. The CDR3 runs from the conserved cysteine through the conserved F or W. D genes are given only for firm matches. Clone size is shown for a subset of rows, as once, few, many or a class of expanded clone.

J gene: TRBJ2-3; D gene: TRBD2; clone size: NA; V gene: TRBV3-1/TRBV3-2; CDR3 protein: CASSQGVTSGRGDTQYF; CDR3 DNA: TGTGCCAGCAGCCAAGGAGTTACTAGCGGGAGGGGAGATACGCAGTATTTT
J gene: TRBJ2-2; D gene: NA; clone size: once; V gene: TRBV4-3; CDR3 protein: CASSQPSGQTPGELFF; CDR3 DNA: TGCGCCAGCAGCCAACCAAGCGGACAGACCCCCGGGGAGCTGTTTTTT
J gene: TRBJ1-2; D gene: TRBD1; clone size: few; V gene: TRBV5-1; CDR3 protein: CASSTGQETYGYTF; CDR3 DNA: TGCGCCAGCAGCACGGGACAGGAGACCTATGGCTACACCTTC
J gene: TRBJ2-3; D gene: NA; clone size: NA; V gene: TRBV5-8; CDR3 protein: CASPQDPGKSTDTQYF; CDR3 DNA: TGTGCCAGCCCCCAGGATCCGGGCAAAAGCACAGATACGCAGTATTTT
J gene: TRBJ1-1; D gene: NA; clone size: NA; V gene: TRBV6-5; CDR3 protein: CASSYTPPYDEAFF; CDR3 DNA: TGTGCCAGCAGTTACACCCCCCCCTACGATGAAGCTTTCTTT
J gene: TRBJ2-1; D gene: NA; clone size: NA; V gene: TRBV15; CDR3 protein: CATSRDHASSEQFF; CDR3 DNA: TGTGCCACCAGCAGAGATCATGCGAGCAGCGAGCAGTTCTTC
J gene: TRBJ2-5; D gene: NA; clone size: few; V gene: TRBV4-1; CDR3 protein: CASSPIAAGETQYF; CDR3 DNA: TGCGCCAGCAGCCCCATCGCCGCCGGAGAGACCCAGTACTTC
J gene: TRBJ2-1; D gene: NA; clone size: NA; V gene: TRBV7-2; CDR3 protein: CASSLVGLSVSYNEQFF; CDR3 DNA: TGTGCCAGCAGCTTAGTCGGACTATCGGTCTCCTACAATGAGCAGTTCTTC
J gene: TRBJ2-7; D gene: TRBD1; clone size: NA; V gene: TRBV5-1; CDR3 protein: CASSLDGQGSYEQYF; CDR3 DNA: TGCGCCAGCAGCTTGGATGGACAGGGTAGCTACGAGCAGTACTTC
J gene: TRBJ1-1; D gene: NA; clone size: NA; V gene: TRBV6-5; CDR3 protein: CASSQGLHTEAFF; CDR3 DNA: TGTGCCAGCAGCCAGGGGCTGCACACTGAAGCTTTCTTT
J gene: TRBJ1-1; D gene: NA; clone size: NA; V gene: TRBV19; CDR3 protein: CASSIWGSLSNTEAFF; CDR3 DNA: TGTGCCAGTAGTATTTGGGGGAGTTTATCGAACACTGAAGCTTTCTTT
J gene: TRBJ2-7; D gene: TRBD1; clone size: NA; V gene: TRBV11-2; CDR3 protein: CASSLLVRGSSYEQYF; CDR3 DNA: TGTGCCAGCAGCTTATTAGTCAGGGGGTCCTCCTACGAGCAGTACTTC
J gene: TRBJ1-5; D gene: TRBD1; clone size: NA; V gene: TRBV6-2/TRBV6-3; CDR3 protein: CASSYYGQGGSNQPQHF; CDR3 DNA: TGTGCCAGCAGTTATTACGGACAGGGTGGTAGCAATCAGCCCCAGCATTTT
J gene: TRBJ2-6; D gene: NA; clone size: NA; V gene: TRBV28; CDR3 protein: CASEGSSSGANVLTF; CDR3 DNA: TGTGCCAGCGAGGGTTCCTCCTCTGGGGCCAACGTCCTGACTTTC
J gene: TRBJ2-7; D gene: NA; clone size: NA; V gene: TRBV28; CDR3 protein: CATISAGAVREQYF; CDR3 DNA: TGTGCCACCATCTCCGCAGGGGCGGTCCGCGAGCAGTACTTC
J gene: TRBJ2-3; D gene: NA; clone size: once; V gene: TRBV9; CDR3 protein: CASSVVGHWGTDTQYF; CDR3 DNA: TGTGCCAGCAGCGTAGTAGGACACTGGGGCACAGATACGCAGTATTTT
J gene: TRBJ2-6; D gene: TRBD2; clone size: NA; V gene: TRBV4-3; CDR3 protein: CASSQDYPAGGSGANVLTF; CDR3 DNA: TGCGCCAGCAGCCAAGATTACCCAGCGGGAGGCTCTGGGGCCAACGTCCTGACTTTC
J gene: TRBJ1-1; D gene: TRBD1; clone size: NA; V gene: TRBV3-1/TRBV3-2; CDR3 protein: CASSQVYRGRTEAFF; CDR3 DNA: TGTGCCAGCAGCCAAGTTTACAGGGGGCGCACTGAAGCTTTCTTT
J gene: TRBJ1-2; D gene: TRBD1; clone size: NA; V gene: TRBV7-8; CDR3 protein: CASSLADRGSKFGYTF; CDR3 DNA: TGTGCCAGCAGCTTAGCCGACAGGGGAAGTAAGTTTGGCTACACCTTC
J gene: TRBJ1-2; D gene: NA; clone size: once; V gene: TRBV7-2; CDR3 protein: CASSLDGIRGYTF; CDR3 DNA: TGTGCCAGCAGCTTAGACGGGATCCGGGGCTACACCTTC
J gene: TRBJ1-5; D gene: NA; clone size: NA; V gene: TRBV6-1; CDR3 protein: CASREGSTLNQPQHF; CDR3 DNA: TGTGCCAGCAGAGAAGGGTCGACCCTAAATCAGCCCCAGCATTTT
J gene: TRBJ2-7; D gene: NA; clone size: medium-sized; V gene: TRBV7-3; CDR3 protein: CASSLLSGPYEQYF; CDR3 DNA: TGTGCCAGCAGCTTATTGAGCGGACCCTACGAGCAGTACTTC
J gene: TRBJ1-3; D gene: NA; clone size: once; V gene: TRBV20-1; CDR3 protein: CSASTGTRGNTIYF; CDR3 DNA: TGCAGTGCTAGTACAGGGACCAGAGGAAACACCATATATTTT
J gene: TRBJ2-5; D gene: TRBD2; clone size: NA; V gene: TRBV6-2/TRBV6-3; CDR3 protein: CASSSGTIVGETQYF; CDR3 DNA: TGTGCCAGCAGTTCCGGGACTATTGTGGGAGAGACCCAGTACTTC
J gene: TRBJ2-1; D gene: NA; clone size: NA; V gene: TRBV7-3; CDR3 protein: CASSLQSRNEQFF; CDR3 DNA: TGTGCCAGCAGCTTACAGAGCAGGAATGAGCAGTTCTTC
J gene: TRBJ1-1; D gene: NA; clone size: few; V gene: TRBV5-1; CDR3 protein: CASSLDGSVLNTEAFF; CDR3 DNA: TGCGCCAGCAGCTTGGATGGATCAGTGTTGAACACTGAAGCTTTCTTT
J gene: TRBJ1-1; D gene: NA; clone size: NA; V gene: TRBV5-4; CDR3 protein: CASNLPGTEAFF; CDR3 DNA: TGTGCCAGCAACCTCCCGGGGACTGAAGCTTTCTTT
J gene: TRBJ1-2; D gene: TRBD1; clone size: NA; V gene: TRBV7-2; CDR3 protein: CASSLVAGGGYGYTF; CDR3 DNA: TGTGCCAGCAGCTTAGTGGCAGGGGGCGGCTATGGCTACACCTTC
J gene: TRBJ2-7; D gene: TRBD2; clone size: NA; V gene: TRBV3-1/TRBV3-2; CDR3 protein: CASSRAGADPYEQYF; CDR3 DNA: TGTGCCAGCAGCAGAGCGGGGGCGGATCCCTACGAGCAGTACTTC
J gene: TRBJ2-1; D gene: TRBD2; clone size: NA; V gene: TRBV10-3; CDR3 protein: CAISPRTSENEQFF; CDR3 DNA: TGTGCCATCAGTCCGCGGACTAGCGAAAATGAGCAGTTCTTC
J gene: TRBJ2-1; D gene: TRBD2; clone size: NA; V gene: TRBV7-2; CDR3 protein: CASSLSREGEQFF; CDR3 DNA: TGTGCCAGCAGCTTATCCAGGGAGGGTGAGCAGTTCTTC
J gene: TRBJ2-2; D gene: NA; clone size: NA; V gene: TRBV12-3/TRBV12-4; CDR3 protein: CASRRAAGELFF; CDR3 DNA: TGTGCCAGCAGAAGGGCTGCCGGGGAGCTGTTTTTT
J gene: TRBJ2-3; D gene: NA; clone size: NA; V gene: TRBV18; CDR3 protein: CASSPPSNTDTQYF; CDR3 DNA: TGTGCCAGCTCACCACCGTCCAACACAGATACGCAGTATTTT
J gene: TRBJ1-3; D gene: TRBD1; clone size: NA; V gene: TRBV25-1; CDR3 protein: CASSESRTGSGNTIYF; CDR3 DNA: TGTGCCAGCAGTGAATCCCGGACAGGCTCTGGAAACACCATATATTTT
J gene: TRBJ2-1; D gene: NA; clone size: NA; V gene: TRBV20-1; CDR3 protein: CSARSRNEQFF; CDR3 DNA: TGCAGTGCTAGAAGTCGAAATGAGCAGTTCTTC
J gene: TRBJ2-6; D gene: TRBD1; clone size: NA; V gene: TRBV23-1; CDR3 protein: CASSHTRPTTGGFSSGANVLTF; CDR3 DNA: TGCGCCAGCAGTCATACCCGCCCCACAACAGGGGGCTTTTCCTCTGGGGCCAACGTCCTGACTTTC
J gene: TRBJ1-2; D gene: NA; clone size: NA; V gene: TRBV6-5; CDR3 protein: CASRRQDPANYGYTF; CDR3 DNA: TGTGCCAGCAGACGACAGGACCCAGCTAACTATGGCTACACCTTC
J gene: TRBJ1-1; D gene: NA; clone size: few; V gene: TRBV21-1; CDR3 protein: CASRGTGGADTEAFF; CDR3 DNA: TGTGCCAGCAGGGGGACAGGGGGCGCGGACACTGAAGCTTTCTTT
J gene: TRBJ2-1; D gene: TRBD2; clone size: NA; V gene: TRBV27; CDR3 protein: CASSSAGTSSIWEQFF; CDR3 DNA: TGTGCCAGCAGTTCCGCCGGGACTAGCAGTATCTGGGAGCAGTTCTTC
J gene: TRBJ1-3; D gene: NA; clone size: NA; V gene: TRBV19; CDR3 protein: CASTEGTRNTIYF; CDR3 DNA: TGTGCCAGTACCGAGGGAACGCGAAACACCATATATTTT
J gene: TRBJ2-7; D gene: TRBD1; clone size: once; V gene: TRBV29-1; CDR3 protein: CSVGGQGSVNEQYF; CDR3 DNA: TGCAGCGTTGGGGGACAGGGGAGTGTGAACGAGCAGTACTTC
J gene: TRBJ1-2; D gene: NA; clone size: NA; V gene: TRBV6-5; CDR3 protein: CASSSLDSYGYTF; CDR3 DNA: TGTGCCAGCAGCTCCCTGGACAGCTATGGCTACACCTTC
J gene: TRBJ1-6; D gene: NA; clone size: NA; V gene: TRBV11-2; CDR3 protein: CASSIGQTYNSPLHF; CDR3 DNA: TGTGCCAGCAGCATTGGACAGACCTATAATTCACCCCTCCACTTT
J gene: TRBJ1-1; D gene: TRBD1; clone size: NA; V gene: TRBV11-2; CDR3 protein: CASKSGDRENSEAFF; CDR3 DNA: TGTGCCAGCAAATCCGGGGACAGGGAAAATTCTGAAGCTTTCTTT
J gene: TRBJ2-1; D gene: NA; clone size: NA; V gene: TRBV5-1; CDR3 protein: CASSLGIVDEQFF; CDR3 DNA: TGCGCCAGCAGCTTGGGCATCGTCGATGAGCAGTTCTTC
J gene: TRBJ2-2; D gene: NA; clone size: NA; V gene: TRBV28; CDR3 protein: CASSLGSNTGELFF; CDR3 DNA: TGTGCCAGCAGTCTCGGGTCAAACACCGGGGAGCTGTTTTTT
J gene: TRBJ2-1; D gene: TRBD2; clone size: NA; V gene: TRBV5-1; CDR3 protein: CASRTRLAGARYLGNEQFF; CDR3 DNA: TGCGCCAGCCGAACAAGACTAGCGGGAGCCCGGTATTTGGGCAATGAGCAGTTCTTC
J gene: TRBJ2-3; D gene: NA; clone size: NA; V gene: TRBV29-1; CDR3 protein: CSVGAGNPDTQYF; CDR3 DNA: TGCAGCGTTGGGGCAGGGAACCCAGATACGCAGTATTTT
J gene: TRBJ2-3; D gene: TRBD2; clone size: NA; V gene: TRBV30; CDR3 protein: CAWGLSGRANTQYF; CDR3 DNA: TGTGCCTGGGGGTTGAGCGGGAGAGCTAATACGCAGTATTTT